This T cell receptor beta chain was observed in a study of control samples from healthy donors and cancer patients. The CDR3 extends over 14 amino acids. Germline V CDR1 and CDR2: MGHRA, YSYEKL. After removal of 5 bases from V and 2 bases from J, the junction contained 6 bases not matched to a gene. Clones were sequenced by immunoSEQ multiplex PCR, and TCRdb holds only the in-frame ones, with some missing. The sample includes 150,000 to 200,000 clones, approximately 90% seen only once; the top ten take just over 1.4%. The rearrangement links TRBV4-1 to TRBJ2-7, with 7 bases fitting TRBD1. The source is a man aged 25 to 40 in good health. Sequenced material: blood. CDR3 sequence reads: CASSFTGTAYEQYF. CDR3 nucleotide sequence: TGCGCCAGCAGCTTCACCGGGACAGCCTACGAGCAGTACTTC.